This entry lists 7 T cell receptor beta chains sequenced from one sample in a study of yellow fever vaccine responses in identical twins. TCRdb used MiXCR to reprocess the RT-PCR reads, holding one entry per CDR3 protein. The sample holds some 5,900 distinct CDR3 sequences, approximately 80% seen once. The sequences come from T cells from blood (PBMCs), unsorted or a sorted subset (not recorded which), collected before or after yellow fever vaccination (not recorded which). The receptors derive from a woman aged 18-29 years who received the yellow fever vaccine.

This clonotype was detected only a few times. This chain links TRBV21-1 with TRBJ1-1; TRBD1 is taken as the D call from the table, unchecked against the DNA. TRBV21-1 is labeled a pseudogene. CDR3 length: 15 residues. Here the CDR3 reads CASSLRSGGNTEAFF. The CDR3 DNA reads TGTGCCAGCAGCCTCCGCTCGGGGGGTAACACTGAAGCTTTCTTT.

The rearrangement links TRBV19 to TRBJ2-3; TRBD2 aligns across 8 bases. CDR3 length: 15 amino acids. V was pared by 4 bases and J by 2 bases, with 5 bases of the junction left unmatched. Germline loops: CDR1 LNHDA, CDR2 SQIVND (reference sequence). The CDR3: CASSKIAGNTDTQYF. CDR3 nucleotides: TGTGCCAGTAGTAAAATAGCGGGAAACACAGATACGCAGTATTTT.

The chain has TRBV4-1 and TRBJ2-3; the D is unclear. CDR3 length equals 14 residues. V lost 0 bases and J 0 bases, leaving 4 bases between the germline ends. The germline gives CDR1 MGHRA, CDR2 YSYEKL. The CDR3: CASSQDHSTDTQYF. As DNA, the CDR3 is TGCGCCAGCAGCCAAGATCATAGCACAGATACGCAGTATTTT.

This clonotype was seen a few times. The CDR3 protein is CASSLDPSPYEQYF. The CDR3, as DNA: TGTGCCAGCAGCTTAGATCCTAGCCCCTACGAGCAGTACTTC. J is TRBJ2-7 and V is TRBV11-3, with a weak D call TRBD2 (5 bases). Between the trimmed V and J ends, which lost 0 bases and 2 bases, there was a span of 8 bases. The CDR3 consists of 14 residues. The germline V gene has CDR1 SGHNT and CDR2 YENEEA.

The chain links TRBV5-6 to TRBJ2-5; 10 bases agree with TRBD2. The germline gives CDR1 SGHDT, CDR2 YYEEEE. This CDR3 has 16 residues. Losses at the gene ends were 2 bases for V and 0 bases for J; bases not matched to a gene: 4. CDR3 residues: CASSFLAGGNQETQYF. DNA of the CDR3: TGTGCCAGCAGCTTTTTAGCGGGAGGCAACCAAGAGACCCAGTACTTC.

V and J are TRBV7-6 and TRBJ1-4; D unclear. Deletions cut 1 base from V and 4 bases from J, with 7 bases between. The CDR3 contains 14 residues. CDR1 is SGHVS, CDR2 FNYEAQ, per germline. The CDR3 nucleotides read TGTGCCAGCAGCTTAGAGTCCGATAATGAAAAACTGTTTTTT. It is translated as CASSLESDNEKLFF.

This chain uses TRBV18 with TRBJ2-3; D is perhaps TRBD1 (6 bases). CDR1 KGHSH and CDR2 LQKENI come from the germline V gene. Trimming took off 2 bases at V and 4 bases at J, with 16 bases between the two ends. The CDR3 has 16 amino acids. The CDR3 DNA follows: TGTGCCAGCTCACCAATGGATACCGGGACACCAGATACGCAGTATTTT. Amino acids: CASSPMDTGTPDTQYF.